The T cell receptor (beta chain) described here comes from a study of blood T cell repertoires in COVID-19. Data came from immunoSEQ multiplex PCR; TCRdb stores just in-frame clones and leaves some out. The sample records roughly 200,000 clones, 88% being singletons. Germline V gives CDR1 MNHEY, CDR2 SVGEGT. Trimming took off 5 bases at V and 4 bases at J, with 14 bases between the two ends. The CDR3 is made up of 14 amino acids. Sequences were obtained from peripheral blood. The TCR sequence derives from a man aged 50-60 years with COVID-19, enrolled during active disease. This rearrangement joins TRBV6-2 or TRBV6-3 to TRBJ2-5; TRBD1 is a possible D gene (6 bases). In DNA, the CDR3 is TGTGCCAGCAGTCCAACAGGGTCTCCAGAGACCCAGTACTTC. Its protein is CASSPTGSPETQYF.